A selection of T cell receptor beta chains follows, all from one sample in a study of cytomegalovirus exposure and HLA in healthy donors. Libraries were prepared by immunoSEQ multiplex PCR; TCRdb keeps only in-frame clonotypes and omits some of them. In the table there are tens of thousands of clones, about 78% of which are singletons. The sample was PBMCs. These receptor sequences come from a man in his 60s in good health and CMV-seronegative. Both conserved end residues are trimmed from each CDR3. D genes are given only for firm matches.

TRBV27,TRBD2,ASSSVPGGEQY
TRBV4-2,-,ASSQGIVSPRCEQY
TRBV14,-,ASSQYPASGGSDNEQF
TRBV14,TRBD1,ASSRTGAPWQGGYT
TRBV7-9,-,ASSLIYGAF
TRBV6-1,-,ASSGHNMVPDSPLH
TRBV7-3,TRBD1,ASSLNAGGYEQY
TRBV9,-,ASSVAPFTDTQY
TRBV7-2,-,ASSLDGNYGYP
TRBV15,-,ATSRDPGTRANEQF
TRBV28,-,ASSVSIWRDREQF
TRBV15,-,ATSRGPGKGDTQY
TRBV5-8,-,ASSLHRAGYGYT
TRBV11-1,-,ASSIQGNYGYT
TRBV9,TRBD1,ASSRRDRYEQY
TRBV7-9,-,ASSSPVLSDTEAF
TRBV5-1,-,ASSLEVTGSYEQY
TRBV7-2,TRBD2,ASSWTSGSEQY
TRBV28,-,ASSSPGNRFSYEQY
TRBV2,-,ASRVNPDYGYT
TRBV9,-,ASSAKLAASSYEQY
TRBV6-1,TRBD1,ASSEGHGTGWYEQY
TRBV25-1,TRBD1,ASSDYGTGGGKLF
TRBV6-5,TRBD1,ASSRPGQGGYEQY
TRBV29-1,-,SVVVSGTGWDNQPQH
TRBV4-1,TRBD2,ASSQAPPRGGGGNEQF
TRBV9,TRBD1,ASSVEGARGTGELF
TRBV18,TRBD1,ASSTGCEAF
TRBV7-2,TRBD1,ASSYGTGSYYEQY
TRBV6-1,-,ASSVQSYEQY
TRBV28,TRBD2,ASSPRTSGSGGELF